The 9 T cell receptor beta chains presented below share a single source sample, sequenced in a study of blood T cells in healthy people across ages. A second 7 to 11 cycle PCR used barcoded and J-beta primers. From the 5' RACE reads, TCRdb called clonotypes with MiXCR, one entry per CDR3 protein. This sample has 600,000 to 900,000 distinct CDR3 sequences; roughly 25% occur once, and the top ten carry roughly 3.1%. This sample also belongs to another study, concerning T cells of mothers and their children.

Sequenced sample: blood. Receptors originate from a boy younger than 18 in good health.

The chain uses TRBV12-3 or TRBV12-4 and TRBJ1-2; the D gene is possibly TRBD1 (5 bases). The CDR3 extends over 11 amino acids. The ends were cut back, 2 bases at V and 8 bases at J, with 6 bases in the middle. CDR3 DNA sequence: TGTGCCAGCAGTTTACAGGGCGGCTACACCTTC. Translation: CASSLQGGYTF.

V and J are TRBV20-1 and TRBJ2-1, with D maybe TRBD2 (5 bases). Per germline, CDR1 DFQATT and CDR2 SNEGSKA (reference sequence). This CDR3 is built from 14 residues. V was trimmed by 5 bases and J by 4 bases, leaving 15 bases between them. The CDR3 loop is CSAGLGWEYNEQFF. The CDR3, as DNA: TGCAGTGCTGGTCTTGGATGGGAGTACAATGAGCAGTTCTTC.

This clonotype showed up just once. This sequence joins TRBV14 and TRBJ1-1; no clear D gene. Per germline, CDR1 SGHDN and CDR2 FVKESK. The V and J ends lost 2 bases and 4 bases respectively, with 11 bases between them. The CDR3 extends over 14 amino acids. The CDR3 bases are TGTGCCAGCAGCCAATTACGAGGAATCACTGAAGCTTTCTTT. Translation gives CASSQLRGITEAFF.

V and J are TRBV29-1 and TRBJ2-5; no clear D gene. The CDR3 consists of 12 residues. Trimming took off 7 bases at V and 5 bases at J, with 14 bases between the two ends. The germline CDR1 and CDR2 sequences are SQVTM and ANQGSEA. The CDR3 here is CSDRAMGETQYF. In DNA, the CDR3 is TGCAGCGATCGAGCGATGGGGGAGACCCAGTACTTC.

The chain joins TRBV13 to TRBJ2-7; 8 nucleotides match TRBD1. V shed 4 bases, J shed 0 bases, and the junction held 8 bases outside the gene matches. The CDR3 is 16 amino acids. The germline V gene has CDR1 PRHDT and CDR2 FYEKMQ (reference sequence). Here the CDR3 DNA reads TGTGCCAGCAGCTACCGGGACAGGTCTTCCTCCTACGAGCAGTACTTC. Translated, it gives CASSYRDRSSSYEQYF.

This clonotype was observed a handful of times. The genes are TRBV12-3 or TRBV12-4 and TRBJ2-3; D gene ambiguous. V shed 2 bases and J shed 2 bases, with 11 bases lying between them. This CDR3 is built from 15 residues. CDR3 protein: CASSLKSDLTDTQYF. The CDR3, as DNA: TGTGCCAGCAGTTTAAAATCGGACCTCACAGATACGCAGTATTTT.

V is TRBV24-1 and J is TRBJ2-2, with D perhaps matching TRBD1 or TRBD2 (6 bases each). From germline, CDR1 is KGHDR and CDR2 SFDVKD. The V end lost 8 bases, the J end lost 4 bases, and 16 bases lay between the germline ends. The CDR3 sequence is 15 residues long. The CDR3 protein is CATKKGGAGTGELFF. In DNA form, the CDR3 reads TGTGCCACCAAGAAGGGGGGCGCGGGCACCGGGGAGCTGTTTTTT.

This chain links TRBV5-6 with TRBJ2-7; no reliable D call. CDR1 and CDR2 from the germline V gene are SGHDT and YYEEEE. The CDR3 length is 14 residues. The V end was cut by 6 bases, the J end by 3 bases, with 16 bases between. This chain's CDR3 is CASNSGGSNYEQYF. The CDR3 bases are TGTGCCAGCAACTCGGGTGGTAGCAACTACGAGCAGTACTTC.

The chain recombines TRBV5-1 with TRBJ2-4; no firm D call. Germline assignment: CDR1 SGHRS and CDR2 YFSETQ. The CDR3 is 14 residues long. V lost 0 bases to trimming and J lost 5 bases, with 9 bases between them. The CDR3 reads CASSLGSSQNIQYF. CDR3 sequence (DNA): TGCGCCAGCAGCTTGGGTAGCTCCCAAAACATTCAGTACTTC.